The 14 T cell receptor beta chains listed next were all sequenced from one sample in a study of blood T cell repertoires in COVID-19. Profiling relied on immunoSEQ multiplex PCR, and the TCRdb table lists in-frame clones only, not all of them. The sample lists roughly 28,000 clones, 85% to 90% occurring once. Sequenced input: peripheral blood. These receptors were taken from a man in his 70s with active COVID-19.

The CDR3 DNA reads as TGCGCCAGCAGTCCCCCTTGGGACAGGGGGCGCTACGAGCAGTACTTC. Translated: CASSPPWDRGRYEQYF. This chain joins TRBV23-1 and TRBJ2-7; 12 bases line up with TRBD1. TRBV23-1 is an open reading frame whose function is uncertain. The V and J ends lost 4 bases and 3 bases, in that order; junction bases with no gene match: 7. The CDR3 spans 16 residues.

The CDR3 sequence: CASSLAGLAGYEQFF. In nucleotides, the CDR3 is TGTGCCAGCAGCTTGGCGGGACTAGCGGGGTATGAGCAGTTCTTC. This chain links TRBV5-6 with TRBJ2-1, with 13 bases lining up with TRBD2. There are 15 residues in the CDR3. Trimming at V came to 0 bases and at J to 8 bases, leaving 2 bases not matched to a gene. CDR1 is SGHDT, CDR2 YYEEEE, per germline.

The chain joins TRBV6-4 to TRBJ2-3, with 8 bases matching TRBD2. Germline trimming cut 3 bases from V and 1 base from J; bases unmatched to any gene: 0. Germline CDR1 is MRHNA and CDR2 is SNTAGT. The CDR3 is 14 residues long. DNA of the CDR3: TGTGCCAGCAGTGAGCGGGGGGGCACAGATACGCAGTATTTT. It translates to CASSERGGTDTQYF.

The chain couples TRBV11-2 to TRBJ1-2, with D possibly matching TRBD1 (6 bases). Germline CDR1 SGHAT, CDR2 FQNNGV. The CDR3 has 17 amino acids. Trimming removed 4 bases from V and 0 bases from J, with 18 bases in between. The CDR3: CASSSLRDKTSNYGYTF. CDR3 bases: TGTGCCAGCAGCTCTCTTCGGGACAAAACTTCTAACTATGGCTACACCTTC. Using reference TRBV11-2 and TRBJ1-2 for the parts outside the CDR3, the full variable domain is EAGVAQSPRYKIIEKRQSVAFWCNPISGHATLYWYQQILGQGPKLLIQFQNNGVVDDSQLPKDRFSAERLKGVDSTLKIQPAKLEDSAVYLCASSSLRDKTSNYGYTFGSGTRLTVV.

V and J are TRBV7-8 and TRBJ1-1; TRBD1 agrees at 7 bases. From germline, CDR1 is SGHVS and CDR2 FQNEAQ. The CDR3 is 14 residues long. The ends lost 3 bases at V and 4 bases at J; junction bases unmatched: 5. For the CDR3, the DNA is TGTGCCAGCAGCTTGGGACAGTCGCGCACTGAAGCTTTCTTT. Its translation is CASSLGQSRTEAFF. Full variable domain (remainder filled in from reference TRBV7-8 and TRBJ1-1): GAGVSQSPRYKVAKRGQDVALRCDPISGHVSLFWYQQALGQGPEFLTYFQNEAQLDKSGLPSDRFFAERPEGSVSTLKIQRTQQEDSAVYLCASSLGQSRTEAFFGQGTRLTVV.

The chain has TRBV23-1 and TRBJ2-5, with a tentative D call TRBD2 (6 bases). TRBV23-1 is classed as an ORF, of uncertain function. V was cut by 0 bases and J by 5 bases, with 16 bases left in between. This CDR3 contains 16 residues. The CDR3 DNA reads as TGCGCCAGCAGTCAATCGTGGAGGGGTTTCTCCGAGACCCAGTACTTC. Its protein product is CASSQSWRGFSETQYF.

The rearrangement links TRBV3-1 (or the pseudogene TRBV3-2) to TRBJ1-3; possibly TRBD1 for D (6 bases). There are 13 residues in the CDR3. Germline V lookup: CDR1 LGHDT, CDR2 YNNKEL (reference sequence). The V and J ends lost 5 bases and 4 bases respectively, with 9 bases between them. CDR3 nucleotides: TGTGCCAGCAGCACAGGGTTCGGAAACACCATATATTTT. Translating it yields CASSTGFGNTIYF.

The V call is TRBV7-9, the J call TRBJ1-5; no firm D call. Germline CDR1 reads SEHNR; CDR2 reads FQNEAQ (reference sequence). The CDR3 is made up of 12 amino acids. The V end was cut by 4 bases, the J end by 4 bases, with 5 bases between. CDR3: CASSSLNQPQHF. The CDR3 DNA reads TGTGCCAGCAGCTCCTTGAATCAGCCCCAGCATTTT.

This chain uses TRBV3-1 (or the pseudogene TRBV3-2) with TRBJ2-3; 9 bases line up with TRBD2. CDR3 length: 16 amino acids. The J segment lost 4 bases and the V segment lost 2 bases, leaving 7 bases of the junction unmatched. Germline values: CDR1 LGHDT, CDR2 YNNKEL (reference sequence). In nucleotides, the CDR3 is TGTGCCAGCAGCCAATTGGCGGGGGGGCCGTCAGATACGCAGTATTTT. It yields the protein CASSQLAGGPSDTQYF.

V and J are TRBV9 and TRBJ2-5; possible D gene TRBD2, 5 bases. Per the germline V gene, CDR1 is SGDLS and CDR2 is YYNGEE. The CDR3 contains 15 residues. Trimming left V 4 bases short and J 2 bases short, with 15 bases between. The CDR3 DNA reads as TGTGCCAGCAGCCCGAGGGAGCGCGCACAAGAGACCCAGTACTTC. It yields the protein CASSPRERAQETQYF.

The chain joins TRBV19 to TRBJ2-1, with TRBD1 identical over 11 bases. Germline loops: CDR1 LNHDA, CDR2 SQIVND (reference sequence). The CDR3 is 13 amino acids. The junction had 3 bases not matched to a gene; V was cut back by 5 bases and J by 9 bases. CDR3 in amino acids: CASSAGTGGEQFF. The CDR3 coding sequence is TGTGCCAGTAGTGCCGGGACAGGGGGTGAGCAGTTCTTC. Supplemented by reference TRBV19 and TRBJ2-1, the full variable domain reads DGGITQSPKYLFRKEGQNVTLSCEQNLNHDAMYWYRQDPGQGLRLIYYSQIVNDFQKGDIAEGYSVSREKKESFPLTVTSAQKNPTAFYLCASSAGTGGEQFFGPGTRLTVL.

This chain links TRBV4-1 with TRBJ2-7, with D tentatively TRBD2 (5 bases). The V gene lost 4 bases and the J gene lost 6 bases, with 13 bases spanning the gap. In germline, CDR1 is MGHRA, CDR2 YSYEKL. This CDR3 has 13 amino acids. The CDR3 sequence: CASSPRGIGEQYF. CDR3 in DNA: TGCGCCAGCAGCCCACGGGGAATTGGCGAGCAGTACTTC.

The chain is built from TRBV28 and TRBJ2-7, with a tentative D call TRBD2 (7 bases). This CDR3 region has 12 residues. Trimming removed 7 bases from V and 4 bases from J, with 11 bases in between. CDR1 and CDR2 (germline): MDHEN, SYDVKM. The CDR3 DNA follows: TGTGCCAGCATGGGGGGGCGATACGAGCAGTACTTC. This encodes CASMGGRYEQYF. The full variable domain, its missing parts supplied by reference TRBV28 and TRBJ2-7, is DVKVTQSSRYLVKRTGEKVFLECVQDMDHENMFWYRQDPGLGLRLIYFSYDVKMKEKGDIPEGYSVSREKKERFSLILESASTNQTSMYLCASMGGRYEQYFGPGTRLTVT.

The V gene is TRBV7-2, the J gene TRBJ1-2; 7 nucleotides align to TRBD1. The V gene's germline CDR1 is SGHTA and CDR2 FQGNSA. The CDR3 length is 14 residues. The J segment lost 8 bases and the V segment lost 5 bases, leaving 11 bases of the junction unmatched. The CDR3 DNA reads as TGTGCCAGCAGCCCCGCAGGGGGTGTAGTGGGCTACACCTTC. Its translation: CASSPAGGVVGYTF.